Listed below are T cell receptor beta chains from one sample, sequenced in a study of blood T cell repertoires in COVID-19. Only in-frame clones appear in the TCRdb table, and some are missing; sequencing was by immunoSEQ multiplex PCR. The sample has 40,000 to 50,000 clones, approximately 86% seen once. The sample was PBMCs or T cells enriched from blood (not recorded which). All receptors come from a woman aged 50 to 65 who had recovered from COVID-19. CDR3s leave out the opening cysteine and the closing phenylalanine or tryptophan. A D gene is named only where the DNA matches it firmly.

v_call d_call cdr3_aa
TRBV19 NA ASSKGRGKDTQY
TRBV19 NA ASSIRVDQPQH
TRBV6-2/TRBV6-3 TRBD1 ASSPTGGGTEAF
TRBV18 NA ASSSDQGTGNTIY
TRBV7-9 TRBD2 ASSLKVVTSGGASEQY
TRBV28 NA ASSFDRLSGTSTDTQY
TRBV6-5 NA ASSYLTGRGTEAF
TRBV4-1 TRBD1 ASSQTGTGVLGGNQPQH
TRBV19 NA ASSRWTAANYGYT
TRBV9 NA ASRQGNTGELF
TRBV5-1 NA ASSLGDNSGNTIY
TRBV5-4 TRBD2 ASSLVGTSWADTQY
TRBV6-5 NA ASRGSLPYEQY
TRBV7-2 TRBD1 ASSLLFRGQGYT
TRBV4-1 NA ASSPRTGDTYEQY
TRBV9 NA ASSPGADTQY
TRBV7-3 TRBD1 ASSLTVTGVGTEAF
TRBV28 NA ASSSATHQGTEAF
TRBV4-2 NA ASSQESPGNQPQH
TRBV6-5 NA ASRTGHLTGELF
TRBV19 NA ASSSTGAYGYT
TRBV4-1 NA ASSQEIASSYSYEQY